The source of this T cell receptor beta chain is a study of shared clonotypes between healthy human individuals. The study's findings and limits: The study's rarefaction showed incomplete sorted-subset sequencing despite large depth.

The CDR3 loop spans 15 amino acids. Trimming stripped 4 bases from V and 5 bases from J, with 17 bases between. CDR1 is MNHEY, CDR2 SMNVEV, per germline (reference sequence). CD8 cells regarded as naive lacked CD45RO, were positively chosen for CCR7, and omitted terminally differentiated effector memory CD45RA+ cells. The assay was carried out at the deep level. The repertoire was sequenced with immunoSEQ multiplex PCR; TCRdb's copy has only in-frame clones and lacks some. The data show some 2.1 million clones, just over 90% seen once. Concerning this clone itself: As yet, its antigen is unknown.

The chain carries TRBV27 and TRBJ2-5; maybe TRBD2 (6 bases). Sequenced input: naive CD8+ T cells from PBMCs. The TCR comes from a young man in good health. Some clones in this sample may be carry-over from other donors' samples. The CDR3 bases are TGTGCCAGCAGTTACGCCCAGGAGGGAGCGGAGACCCAGTACTTC. Encoded protein: CASSYAQEGAETQYF.